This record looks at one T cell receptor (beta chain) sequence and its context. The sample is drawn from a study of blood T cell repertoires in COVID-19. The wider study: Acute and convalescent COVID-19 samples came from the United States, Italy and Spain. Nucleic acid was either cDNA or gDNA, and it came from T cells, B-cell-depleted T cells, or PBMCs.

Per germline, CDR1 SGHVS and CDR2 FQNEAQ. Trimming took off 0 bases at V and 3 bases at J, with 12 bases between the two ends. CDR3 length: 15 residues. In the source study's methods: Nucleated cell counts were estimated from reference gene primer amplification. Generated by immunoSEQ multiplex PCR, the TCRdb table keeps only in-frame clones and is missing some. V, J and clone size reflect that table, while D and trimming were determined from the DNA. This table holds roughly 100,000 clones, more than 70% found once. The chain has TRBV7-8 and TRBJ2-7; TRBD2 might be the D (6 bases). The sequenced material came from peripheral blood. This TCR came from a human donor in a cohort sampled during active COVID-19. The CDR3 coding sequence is TGTGCCAGCAGCTTAGCGCGGGGACCGTTCTACGAGCAGTACTTC. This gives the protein CASSLARGPFYEQYF.